This passage covers 9 T cell receptor beta chains from one sample sequenced in a study of metastatic and nonmetastatic thyroid tumors (TCRdb year 2020). Before undergoing thyroid surgery, none of the patients had been given any kind of treatment. The library relied on PCR. Reads for this sample came from an Illumina HiSeq 4000. TCRdb itself trimmed the public reads at Q25 with fastp, ran MiXCR and retained productive beta chains. The sample has about 92,000 clones on record, more than 12% of them singletons. 3% to 4.5% of the sample is in the top ten clones. The sample was blood. Receptors originate from a female donor with papillary thyroid cancer or a benign thyroid nodule (not recorded which). Some clones in this sample may be carry-over from other donors' samples.

Turning to this clone: Given a much more abundant clone one base away, this may be a read error. The sample contains more than one DNA sequence encoding this CDR3. V and J are TRBV11-1 and TRBJ1-1; possibly TRBD1 for D (5 bases). Germline-derived CDR1 and CDR2 are SGHAT and FQDESV (reference sequence). The CDR3 runs to 16 residues. Trimming pared 5 bases from V and 0 bases from J, leaving 16 bases between. CDR3 sequence: CASSLGRGGVNTEAFF. The CDR3 DNA reads as TGTGCCAGCAGCCTCGGTAGGGGCGGCGTGAACACTGAAGCTTTCTTT. Using reference TRBV11-1 and TRBJ1-1 for the parts outside the CDR3, the full variable domain is EAEVAQSPRYKITEKSQAVAFWCDPISGHATLYWYRQILGQGPELLVQFQDESVVDDSQLPKDRFSAERLKGVDSTLKIQPAELGDSAMYLCASSLGRGGVNTEAFFGQGTRLTVV.

This clone was picked up many times. This sequence joins TRBV6-1 and TRBJ1-2; possible D gene TRBD1, 6 bases. The V and J ends lost 7 bases and 8 bases respectively, with 29 bases between them. Per the germline V gene, CDR1 is MNHNS and CDR2 is SASEGT. The CDR3 is 17 residues long. CDR3 in DNA: TGTGCCAGCACCCCCCTCGGACGGCCGGGGGCCTCTATGGGCTACACCTTC. It codes for CASTPLGRPGASMGYTF.

This clone appeared many times. V gene TRBV28 combines with J gene TRBJ1-2, with unresolved D. Germline V gene lookup returns CDR1 MDHEN and CDR2 SYDVKM. Trimming stripped 4 bases from V and 1 base from J, with 16 bases between. This CDR3 has 16 amino acids. In DNA form, the CDR3 reads TGTGCCAGCAGTTCCGGTTACTTGGGAATTAACTATGGCTACACCTTC. It translates to CASSSGYLGINYGYTF.

With regard to this clone: A read error is possible here, since a much larger clone lies one base away. The sample contains more than one DNA sequence encoding this CDR3. The CDR3 spells CASSDRTAPGGTQYF. As DNA, the CDR3 is TGTGCCAGCAGTGACCGTACGGCCCCGGGAGGGACCCAGTACTTC. The gene calls are TRBV2 and TRBJ2-5, with 7 bases identical to TRBD2. J lost 7 bases, V lost 3 bases, and 11 bases had no gene match. CDR1 SNHLY and CDR2 FYNNEI come from the germline V gene. The CDR3 sequence is 15 residues long.

At least ten counts were recorded for this clone. The genes are TRBV3-1 and TRBJ1-1; the D gene is possibly TRBD1 (5 bases). CDR3 length: 15 amino acids. From germline, CDR1 is LGHDT and CDR2 YNNKEL (reference sequence). V lost 3 bases to trimming and J lost 10 bases, with 21 bases between them. The CDR3 DNA follows: TGTGCCAGCAGCCACAGAGGTACACAGGCACTGGGAGCTTTCTTT. As protein: CASSHRGTQALGAFF.

This clone was observed many times. The chain has TRBV18 and TRBJ2-5, with unresolved D. Germline CDR1 KGHSH, CDR2 LQKENI. V lost 3 bases and J 4 bases, leaving 15 bases between the germline ends. CDR3 length: 15 amino acids. CDR3 coding DNA: TGTGCCAGCTCACCGGCCCAACAGCGAGGAGAGACCCAGTACTTC. It specifies CASSPAQQRGETQYF.

This clone was picked up a small number of times. A much larger clone lies a single base off, so this may be a read error. V and J are TRBV12-3 or TRBV12-4 and TRBJ2-3, with D possibly TRBD2 on 6 matching bases. CDR3 size: 16 residues. Trimming removed 6 bases at V and 3 bases at J, with 19 bases between. CDR3: CASRSEERVRTDTQYF. The DNA of the CDR3 is TGTGCCAGCAGATCCGAGGAGCGGGTGCGGACAGATACGCAGTATTTT.

Worth noting for this clone: Other DNA variants within this sample encode the same CDR3. The chain recombines TRBV9 with TRBJ2-1, with TRBD1 identical over 7 bases. This CDR3 spans 16 amino acids. V shed 3 bases and J 7 bases; nucleotides not matched to a gene: 13. Germline V gives CDR1 SGDLS, CDR2 YYNGEE. The chain's CDR3 is CASSGPDGTEDNEQFF. The CDR3 DNA sequence: TGTGCCAGCAGCGGGCCCGACGGGACAGAGGATAATGAGCAGTTCTTC.

There are a few counts of this clone. This may come from a read error, since a much larger clone is one base off. The chain couples TRBV5-1 to TRBJ2-1; D is ambiguous. V lost 4 bases, J lost 9 bases, and 8 bases lay in between. CDR3 length: 11 amino acids. The germline V gene has CDR1 SGHRS and CDR2 YFSETQ. Here the CDR3 reads CASSRNSEQFF. As DNA, the CDR3 is TGCGCCAGCAGCCGGAACAGTGAGCAGTTCTTC. Based on the CDR3 plus reference TRBV5-1 and TRBJ2-1, the full variable domain is KAGVTQTPRYLIKTRGQQVTLSCSPISGHRSVSWYQQTPGQGLQFLFEYFSETQRNKGNFPGRFSGRQFSNSRSEMNVSTLELGDSALYLCASSRNSEQFFGPGTRLTVL.